These T cell receptor beta chains were read from a single sample in a study of blood T cell repertoires in COVID-19. Sequencing used immunoSEQ multiplex PCR; TCRdb keeps in-frame clones, though not all of them. The sample shows 300,000 to 450,000 clones, approximately 90% of them seen only once. The sequencing input was peripheral blood. Receptor source: a woman aged 55-70 years with COVID-19, enrolled during active disease. Each CDR3 is given with its conserved first and last residue. A D gene is named only where the DNA matches it firmly. Size is stated for part of the rows, as once, few or many counts, or as a class when the clone is expanded.

cdr3_nt: TGTGCCAGCAGCCCCCTGGGGGCAATAGATACGCAGTATTTT
cdr3_aa: CASSPLGAIDTQYF
v_call: TRBV5-8
d_call: .
j_call: TRBJ2-3
clone_size: .

cdr3_nt: TGTGCCAGCAGCTTAAGGGAGAATCAGCCCCAGCATTTT
cdr3_aa: CASSLRENQPQHF
v_call: TRBV7-9
d_call: .
j_call: TRBJ1-5
clone_size: .

cdr3_nt: TGTGCCAGCAGCGTGGAAGGGACAGTGAACACTGAAGCTTTCTTT
cdr3_aa: CASSVEGTVNTEAFF
v_call: TRBV7-6
d_call: TRBD1
j_call: TRBJ1-1
clone_size: .

cdr3_nt: TGTGCCAGCAGCGTCTCAGTGAACACTGAAGCTTTCTTT
cdr3_aa: CASSVSVNTEAFF
v_call: TRBV7-9
d_call: .
j_call: TRBJ1-1
clone_size: .

cdr3_nt: TGCGCCAGCAGTGAAAGCCCATCGAGCTCCTACGAGCAGTACTTC
cdr3_aa: CASSESPSSSYEQYF
v_call: TRBV5-1
d_call: .
j_call: TRBJ2-7
clone_size: .

cdr3_nt: TGTGCCAGCAGTCCCCGACCCCGAGGCCAGCCCCAGCATTTT
cdr3_aa: CASSPRPRGQPQHF
v_call: TRBV28
d_call: .
j_call: TRBJ1-5
clone_size: .

cdr3_nt: TGTGCCAGCAGCGTATCGGGGGAGAACACTGAAGCTTTCTTT
cdr3_aa: CASSVSGENTEAFF
v_call: TRBV9
d_call: .
j_call: TRBJ1-1
clone_size: .

cdr3_nt: TGTGCCAGCAGCCAAGATCTAGTGCGGGGGGGAAATACGCAGTATTTT
cdr3_aa: CASSQDLVRGGNTQYF
v_call: TRBV4-2
d_call: TRBD2
j_call: TRBJ2-3
clone_size: few

cdr3_nt: TGTGCCAGCAGTTCCCCTAATTATCCTTATGGCTACACCTTC
cdr3_aa: CASSSPNYPYGYTF
v_call: TRBV28
d_call: .
j_call: TRBJ1-2
clone_size: .

cdr3_nt: TGTGCCAGCAGCTTAGCCAAGAACACTGAAGCTTTCTTT
cdr3_aa: CASSLAKNTEAFF
v_call: TRBV11-3
d_call: .
j_call: TRBJ1-1
clone_size: .